The 18 T cell receptor beta chains listed next were all sequenced from one sample in a study of T cells in Graves' hyperthyroidism and ophthalmopathy. Amplification of TCR beta CDR3 regions used RNA as the template. First-round RT-PCR of the TCR CDR3 relied on the HTBI primer set. One entry per CDR3 protein, called by TCRdb with MiXCR from the multiplex PCR reads. The data show 700,000 or so distinct CDR3 sequences, more than 12% seen once. The sample consisted of blood. These receptors were collected from a woman in her forties or fifties with Graves' ophthalmopathy.

This clonotype was seen once. The V call is TRBV12-3 or TRBV12-4, the J call TRBJ2-7; 14 bases are a match to TRBD2. J was trimmed by 2 bases and V by 5 bases; bases with no gene match: 8. This CDR3 has 17 residues. In nucleotides, the CDR3 is TGTGCCAGCAGTCTTGCGGGACTAGCGGGAGACCCCTACGAGCAGTACTTC. Translation: CASSLAGLAGDPYEQYF.

The chain links TRBV10-3 to TRBJ2-3; D is perhaps TRBD1 (6 bases). The CDR3 has 16 residues. Trimming removed 10 bases from V and 0 bases from J, with 20 bases in between. In germline, CDR1 is ENHRY, CDR2 SYGVKD. CDR3 in DNA: TGTGCCAGTAGACGACAGGCCGAATTAAGCACAGATACGCAGTATTTT. It translates to CASRRQAELSTDTQYF.

This clonotype was counted many times. The chain carries TRBV2 and TRBJ1-4; TRBD1 matches at 9 bases. CDR1 is SNHLY and CDR2 is FYNNEI in the germline V gene. This CDR3 has 15 residues. V lost 0 bases, J lost 6 bases, and 2 bases stayed unmatched. CDR3 region: CASSEADRGHEKLFF. The CDR3 nucleotides are TGTGCCAGCAGTGAAGCGGACAGGGGCCATGAAAAACTGTTTTTT.

About this clonotype itself: One junction end disagrees with the germline gene, perhaps due to a read error. V usage is TRBV15 and J usage is TRBJ1-2, with 10 bases that match TRBD1. The CDR3 has 18 amino acids. CDR1 is LNHNV and CDR2 is YYDKDF in the germline V gene (reference sequence). The CDR3 spells CATSRDPGQGNSNYGYTF. The CDR3 DNA reads TGTGCCACCAGCAGAGATCCGGGACAGGGGAACTCCAACTATGGCTACACTTTC.

This clonotype was found a few times. This chain links TRBV29-1 with TRBJ1-2, with 8 bases fitting TRBD1. V trimming: 4 bases; J trimming: 4 bases; junction bases outside the gene matches: 5. From germline, CDR1 is SQVTM and CDR2 ANQGSEA. The CDR3 length is 13 residues. CDR3 loop: CSVVGTGFYGYTF. In DNA form, the CDR3 reads TGCAGCGTTGTGGGGACAGGCTTCTATGGCTACACCTTC.

This clonotype occurred a few times. J is TRBJ2-2 and V is TRBV9; 7 nucleotides line up with TRBD1. Germline CDR1 SGDLS, CDR2 YYNGEE. There are 14 residues in the CDR3. Trimming took 3 bases from V and 7 from J; bases not matched to a gene: 6. CDR3 DNA: TGTGCCAGCAGCGGACAGGGAACAGGCGGGGAGCTGTTTTTT. It encodes CASSGQGTGGELFF.

This clonotype occurred many times. The chain uses TRBV13 and TRBJ1-1; D remains unclear. CDR1 is PRHDT, CDR2 FYEKMQ, per germline (reference sequence). The CDR3 covers 14 residues. Trimming removed 2 bases at V and 0 bases at J, with 7 bases between. The CDR3 nucleotides are TGTGCCAGCAGCTTACGGCTCGTGAACACTGAAGCTTTCTTT. Translation: CASSLRLVNTEAFF.

This clonotype was recorded at least ten times. This chain uses TRBV20-1 with TRBJ1-1; D not certain. V lost 3 bases, J lost 3 bases, and 14 bases lay in between. The germline V gene encodes CDR1 DFQATT and CDR2 SNEGSKA (reference sequence). This CDR3 has 14 residues. The CDR3 DNA sequence: TGCAGTGCTAGGGGCCTCGGTTTATACACTGAAGCTTTCTTT. It codes for CSARGLGLYTEAFF.

The chain uses TRBV7-8 and TRBJ2-3, with D perhaps given as TRBD1 or TRBD2 (5 bases each). In germline, CDR1 is SGHVS, CDR2 FQNEAQ. V was clipped by 4 bases and J by 6 bases, with 14 bases between them. The CDR3 has 14 amino acids. The CDR3: CASSSRDPRDTQYF. Written as DNA, the CDR3 is TGTGCCAGCAGCTCCCGGGACCCCCGCGATACGCAGTATTTT.

This clonotype was counted at least ten times. V and J are TRBV28 and TRBJ1-5; possible D gene TRBD1, 5 bases. The CDR3 consists of 15 residues. Germline loops: CDR1 MDHEN, CDR2 SYDVKM. Trimming cost V 3 bases and J 4 bases, with 13 bases left between them. The CDR3: CASSLRGGRNQPQHF. The CDR3 DNA reads as TGTGCCAGCAGTTTGCGGGGGGGAAGAAATCAGCCCCAGCATTTT.

This clonotype was seen at least ten times. CDR3 residues: CAAGGANQPQHF. DNA of the CDR3: TGTGCCGCTGGTGGTGCCAATCAGCCCCAGCATTTT. V gene TRBV24-1 combines with J gene TRBJ1-5, with no clear D. Trimming pared 12 bases from V and 3 bases from J, leaving 11 bases between. Germline assignment: CDR1 KGHDR and CDR2 SFDVKD. The CDR3 loop spans 12 amino acids.

This chain connects TRBV29-1 to TRBJ1-2; a possible D gene is TRBD1 (5 bases). The CDR3 spans 17 residues. In germline, CDR1 is SQVTM, CDR2 ANQGSEA. V lost 0 bases to trimming and J lost 2 bases, with 19 bases between them. CDR3 loop: CSVEDLFGTDKNYGYTF. CDR3 DNA sequence: TGCAGCGTTGAAGACCTTTTCGGGACGGACAAAAACTATGGCTACACCTTC.

The chain recombines TRBV10-3 with TRBJ1-2; 9 bases map to TRBD1. In germline, CDR1 is ENHRY, CDR2 SYGVKD. V shed 6 bases, J shed 8 bases, and the junction held 7 bases outside the gene matches. The CDR3 consists of 13 residues. CDR3 sequence reads: CAIRNRDRDGYTF. The CDR3 DNA follows: TGTGCCATCAGAAACCGGGACAGGGACGGCTACACCTTC.

This clonotype has at least ten counts. V gene TRBV28 combines with J gene TRBJ2-3; 8 bases fit TRBD1. With 3 bases clipped from V and 2 bases from J, the junction kept 7 bases outside the gene matches. The CDR3 has 16 amino acids. The V gene's germline CDR1 is MDHEN and CDR2 SYDVKM. The DNA for the CDR3 is TGTGCCAGCAGTTTTCTTACAGGGGGAAACACAGATACGCAGTATTTT. Amino acids: CASSFLTGGNTDTQYF.

This clonotype was detected ten times or more. The genes are TRBV20-1 and TRBJ1-5; D gene unclear. V was cut by 4 bases and J by 2 bases, with 6 bases left in between. CDR1 is DFQATT and CDR2 is SNEGSKA in the germline V gene (reference sequence). There are 12 residues in the CDR3. The CDR3 loop reads CSANKGNQPQHF. CDR3 nucleotides: TGCAGTGCTAATAAGGGCAATCAGCCCCAGCATTTT.

This clonotype was found many times. The chain recombines TRBV6-2 or TRBV6-3 with TRBJ2-7; the match to TRBD2 covers 15 bases. The CDR3 spans 16 residues. With 4 bases clipped from V and 6 bases from J, the junction kept 7 bases outside the gene matches. The germline V gene encodes CDR1 MNHEY and CDR2 SVGEGT. In DNA, the CDR3 is TGTGCCAGCAGTTTCCACCCGGGACTAGCGGGAGGCGAGCAGTACTTC. Translated: CASSFHPGLAGGEQYF.

The chain is built from TRBV29-1 and TRBJ1-6; 9 nucleotides agree with TRBD1. The CDR3 length is 13 residues. Looked up from germline, CDR1 is SQVTM and CDR2 is ANQGSEA. With 6 bases clipped from V and 8 bases from J, the junction kept 5 bases outside the gene matches. In DNA form, the CDR3 reads TGCAGCGTCGGGGACAGGGCGGATTCACCCCTCCACTTT. Protein product: CSVGDRADSPLHF.

Many counts were recorded for this clonotype. V gene TRBV6-2 or TRBV6-3 combines with J gene TRBJ2-7, with 10 bases identical to TRBD2. The CDR3 is made up of 15 amino acids. The junction had 8 bases not matched to a gene; V was cut back by 6 bases and J by 3 bases. CDR1 and CDR2 (germline): MNHEY, SVGEGT. CDR3 amino acids: CASRPGLAAFYEQYF. In DNA, the CDR3 is TGTGCCAGCAGACCAGGACTAGCGGCGTTCTACGAGCAGTACTTC.